This TCR beta chain came from a study of cytomegalovirus exposure and HLA in healthy donors. Overall study results and limits: Later, an analysis found that TCR clusters from the first cohort tended to co-occur in the 120 validation repertoires. Most sequenced TCRs were rare (though some public TCRs occurred in many donors). In vitro assays verified that a few CMV-associated chains recognized CMV antigens specifically. Cytomegalovirus association was assigned to more than 150 TCR beta chains.

Measured with immunoSEQ multiplex PCR; TCRdb has only the in-frame clones, and not every one. The top ten hold 1.5% to 2.5% of the sample, which has about 130,000 clones, 89% seen once. As to this clone: Antigen unknown.

Germline values: CDR1 SGHRS, CDR2 YFSETQ. The CDR3 loop spans 16 amino acids. Trimming removed 0 bases from V and 5 bases from J; junction bases left unmatched: 4. The source of this sequence is a young woman in good health and CMV-seronegative. This rearrangement joins TRBV5-1 to TRBJ2-1; TRBD2 matches 11 bases. The specimen sequenced was PBMCs. The CDR3 loop is CASSLEPSGGHNEQFF. CDR3 nucleotide sequence: TGCGCCAGCAGCTTGGAGCCTAGCGGGGGGCACAATGAGCAGTTCTTC. Drawing the rest from reference TRBV5-1 and TRBJ2-1, the complete variable domain is KAGVTQTPRYLIKTRGQQVTLSCSPISGHRSVSWYQQTPGQGLQFLFEYFSETQRNKGNFPGRFSGRQFSNSRSEMNVSTLELGDSALYLCASSLEPSGGHNEQFFGPGTRLTVL.